This TCR beta chain was observed in a study of shared clonotypes between healthy human individuals. Notes on the study in general: Estimated richness was generally greater in naive than memory subsets. Measured sharing among donors was expected to vary with sequencing depth.

Comment on this clone: Antigen: not known.

Using immunoSEQ multiplex PCR, the repertoire was profiled, and TCRdb retains in-frame clones only, with some absent. This sample has over a million clones, with around 97% found just once. The sample consisted of naive CD4+ T cells sorted from blood. As for subset: CD45RA+ positively selected. The sequence was obtained from a man aged 30 to 45 in good health.

For the CDR3, the DNA is TGTGCCAGCAGCCTTAAGCGGACCAATGAGCAGTTCTTC. Its protein is CASSLKRTNEQFF. This sequence joins TRBV7-2 and TRBJ2-1, with D perhaps TRBD2 (5 bases). The CDR3 covers 13 residues. V lost 5 bases and J lost 6, with 11 bases in between. The germline gives CDR1 SGHTA, CDR2 FQGNSA.